This T cell receptor beta chain was identified in a study of blood T cell repertoires in COVID-19. Sequencing used immunoSEQ multiplex PCR; TCRdb keeps in-frame clones, though not all of them. The sample contains around 47,000 clones, more than 75% of which appear only once. The sequenced sample consisted of peripheral blood. This sequence was found in a man between 45 and 60 years old with active COVID-19.

The CDR3 bases are TGCAGTGCTAGTTACAGGGGAGTAATAACTCCCTCCTACGAGCAGTACTTC. It yields the protein CSASYRGVITPSYEQYF. The chain uses TRBV20-1 and TRBJ2-7, with 7 bases identical to TRBD1. The CDR3 totals 17 residues. J was trimmed by 0 bases and V by 3 bases; bases with no gene match: 14. Germline V CDR1 and CDR2: DFQATT, SNEGSKA (reference sequence).